This TCR beta chain was sequenced in a study of response to subunit inactivated influenza vaccine. Points from the study as a whole: T cells newly recruited by each seasonal influenza vaccination are few, the authors suggested.

Each CDR3 protein is one row after TCRdb ran MiXCR on the RT-PCR reads. The repertoire includes about 520,000 distinct CDR3 sequences, under 8.5% of them detected once, and under 15% sits in the top ten. Germline CDR1 is DFQATT and CDR2 is SNEGSKA (reference sequence). V lost 3 bases and J lost 6, with 10 bases in between. CDR3 length equals 12 residues. Concerning this clonotype itself: What it recognizes is unknown.

The receptor was isolated from a man between 50 and 69 years old who received an inactivated influenza vaccine. This material consisted of PBMCs from blood, taken roughly 24 months after vaccination. The J gene is TRBJ2-3, the V gene TRBV20-1; D assignment may be TRBD1 or TRBD2 (5 bases each). The CDR3 spells CSARGWGDTQYF. DNA of the CDR3: TGCAGTGCTAGGGGTTGGGGGGATACGCAGTATTTT.